The next 10 T cell receptor beta chains were all read from a single sample in a study of shared clonotypes between healthy human individuals. Some clones are missing from TCRdb's copy, which holds only in-frame ones; the method was immunoSEQ multiplex PCR. The top ten clones hold less than 0.065% of a sample with roughly 640,000 clones, 95% to 98% of them seen once. Sequences were obtained from naive CD4+ T cells sorted from blood. Subset in this sample: CD45RA+ positively selected. The receptor source for this set is a woman aged 25 to 45 in good health.

J is TRBJ1-6 and V is TRBV6-5; D gene unclear. There are 10 residues in the CDR3. Germline V CDR1 and CDR2: MNHEY, SVGAGI. The V end was cut by 5 bases, the J end by 17 bases, with 10 bases between. The CDR3, as DNA: TGTGCCAGCAGTGAAGCGACCATCCACTTT. This gives the protein CASSEATIHF.

The rearrangement joins TRBV28 to TRBJ1-1, with D perhaps matching TRBD1 (6 bases). Deletions cut 5 bases from V and 2 bases from J, with 24 bases between. Germline CDR1 reads MDHEN; CDR2 reads SYDVKM. This CDR3 region has 18 residues. The CDR3 loop is CASSPTDRRLLGNTEAFF. CDR3 DNA sequence: TGTGCCAGCAGTCCAACCGACAGGCGCCTCCTCGGAAACACTGAAGCTTTCTTT.

This rearrangement joins TRBV5-6 to TRBJ2-1; tentatively, D is TRBD1 or TRBD2 (5 bases each). Germline loops: CDR1 SGHDT, CDR2 YYEEEE. Trimming pared 2 bases from V and 10 bases from J, leaving 19 bases between. There are 15 residues in the CDR3. CDR3 coding DNA: TGTGCCAGCAGCTTCCCCGGGACGGGGAATGTAGAGCAGTTCTTC. Protein product: CASSFPGTGNVEQFF.

This sequence joins TRBV28 and TRBJ1-2, with a tentative D call TRBD1 (6 bases). The CDR3 is 13 amino acids. Deletions cut 4 bases from V and 4 bases from J, with 10 bases between. Germline CDR1 is MDHEN and CDR2 is SYDVKM. The CDR3 region is CASSSPTGYGYTF. CDR3 DNA: TGTGCCAGCAGTTCGCCGACAGGCTATGGCTACACCTTC.

The rearrangement uses TRBV27 and TRBJ2-1, with 10 bases fitting TRBD1. In germline, CDR1 is MNHEY, CDR2 SMNVEV (reference sequence). V gave up 5 bases and J gave up 7 bases; unmatched junction bases: 8. CDR3 length: 15 amino acids. The CDR3 protein is CASSAPGQGKNEQFF. For the CDR3, the DNA is TGTGCCAGCAGTGCACCGGGACAGGGGAAAAATGAGCAGTTCTTC.

The chain joins TRBV28 to TRBJ1-5, with D perhaps TRBD1 (5 bases). The germline V gene encodes CDR1 MDHEN and CDR2 SYDVKM. Trimming removed 2 bases from V and 2 bases from J, with 16 bases in between. This CDR3 has 17 amino acids. Here the CDR3 reads CASSLKVGQGGNQPQHF. Written as DNA, the CDR3 is TGTGCCAGCAGTTTAAAGGTGGGTCAGGGTGGCAATCAGCCCCAGCATTTT.

V usage is TRBV5-1 and J usage is TRBJ1-2, with 10 bases aligning to TRBD1. The CDR3 sequence is 15 residues long. V lost 0 bases, J lost 4 bases, and 3 bases stayed unmatched. Germline assignment: CDR1 SGHRS and CDR2 YFSETQ. The CDR3 DNA reads as TGCGCCAGCAGCTTGGAGACAGGGGGCGTCTATGGCTACACCTTC. It is translated as CASSLETGGVYGYTF.

The chain uses TRBV5-1 and TRBJ1-4; D might be TRBD1 (5 bases). The CDR3 sequence is 14 residues long. Trimming removed 0 bases from V and 13 bases from J, with 16 bases in between. Germline V gives CDR1 SGHRS, CDR2 YFSETQ. CDR3 nucleotides: TGCGCCAGCAGCTTGGTGGGGACGGGGGAAGTACTGTTTTTT. Translated, it gives CASSLVGTGEVLFF.

The V call is TRBV20-1, the J call TRBJ1-1, with D hard to call. V shed 7 bases and J shed 1 base, with 7 bases lying between them. The length of the CDR3 is 11 residues. Germline CDR1 reads DFQATT; CDR2 reads SNEGSKA (reference sequence). CDR3: CSVVENTEAFF. The CDR3 nucleotides are TGCAGTGTCGTTGAGAACACTGAAGCTTTCTTT.

The chain employs TRBV13 and TRBJ2-2, with TRBD2 matching over 10 bases. There are 15 residues in the CDR3. Germline lookup yields CDR1 PRHDT and CDR2 FYEKMQ (reference sequence). With 5 bases clipped from V and 6 bases from J, the junction kept 6 bases outside the gene matches. CDR3 bases: TGTGCCAGCAGCCGGACTAGCGGAACACCCGGGGAGCTGTTTTTT. Its protein product is CASSRTSGTPGELFF.